This entry lists 18 T cell receptor beta chains sequenced from one sample in a study of regulatory T cells in long-lasting Graves disease. Time point in this sample: newly diagnosed GD, antithyroid drugs for less than 3 months. There was RNA extracted from PBMCs, and the TCR library was made from it. For TCR beta, libraries came from iRepertoire HTBI primers and Arm-PCR of CDR3 regions. TCRdb re-called the multiplex PCR reads through MiXCR, storing one row per CDR3 protein. The sample records roughly 400,000 distinct CDR3 sequences, about 17% being singletons. A further study also used this sample, focusing on T cells in Graves' hyperthyroidism and ophthalmopathy.

This material consisted of peripheral blood mononuclear cells (PBMCs), taken at new diagnosis, from a patient treated with antithyroid drugs. The receptors derive from a young woman with Graves disease.

This clonotype was seen ten or more times. The chain has TRBV11-2 and TRBJ2-7, with D possibly TRBD2 on 5 matching bases. The CDR3 loop spans 17 amino acids. The germline V and J ends were trimmed by 5 bases and 4 bases, with 24 bases remaining between them. CDR1 is SGHAT, CDR2 FQNNGV, per germline. The CDR3 loop is CASSVTQEGSWRYEQYF. DNA for the CDR3: TGTGCCAGCAGCGTTACTCAAGAAGGGAGTTGGAGGTACGAGCAGTACTTC.

This clonotype was observed at least ten times. The chain combines TRBV11-2 with TRBJ2-7; 8 bases line up with TRBD2. The J segment lost 5 bases and the V segment lost 3 bases, leaving 6 bases of the junction unmatched. The CDR3 spans 14 residues. Per germline, CDR1 SGHAT and CDR2 FQNNGV. Here the CDR3 reads CASSLREESHEQYF. The CDR3 DNA reads as TGTGCCAGCAGCTTGCGGGAGGAATCCCACGAGCAGTACTTC.

The chain combines TRBV20-1 with TRBJ2-1; D may be TRBD2 (6 bases). V gave up 0 bases and J gave up 5 bases, with 14 bases separating them. This CDR3 region has 15 residues. The germline V gene has CDR1 DFQATT and CDR2 SNEGSKA (reference sequence). CDR3 sequence reads: CSARDGGKPNNEQFF. CDR3 DNA: TGCAGTGCTAGAGACGGCGGGAAGCCTAACAATGAGCAGTTCTTC.

This clonotype was recorded at least ten times. This chain uses TRBV20-1 with TRBJ1-4; 7 nucleotides agree with TRBD1. The CDR3 is 13 amino acids. Germline V gene lookup returns CDR1 DFQATT and CDR2 SNEGSKA (reference sequence). The V segment lost 4 bases and the J segment 13 bases; nucleotides outside the gene matches: 12. DNA of the CDR3: TGCAGTGCTACAAGACAGGGTAAAAGGGGACTGTTTTTT. Protein product: CSATRQGKRGLFF.

This chain links TRBV3-1 with TRBJ2-3, with 9 bases aligning to TRBD2. V gave up 4 bases and J gave up 5 bases; unmatched junction bases: 16. Germline CDR1 is LGHDT and CDR2 is YNNKEL (reference sequence). The CDR3 runs to 18 residues. CDR3 residues: CASSLLAGVGSDVDTQYF. CDR3 in DNA: TGTGCCAGCAGCCTCTTAGCGGGAGTGGGATCTGATGTAGATACGCAGTATTTT.

This clonotype showed up just a few times. This chain connects TRBV7-8 to TRBJ2-3, with 9 nucleotides matching TRBD2. CDR3 length: 17 residues. The germline V gene encodes CDR1 SGHVS and CDR2 FQNEAQ. J lost 3 bases, V lost 5 bases, and 12 bases had no gene match. The CDR3 loop reads CASSQTGSGSLTDTQYF. The CDR3 region has the DNA TGTGCCAGCAGCCAGACGGGTAGCGGGAGTCTTACAGATACGCAGTATTTT. The full variable domain, completed using reference TRBV7-8 and TRBJ2-3, is GAGVSQSPRYKVAKRGQDVALRCDPISGHVSLFWYQQALGQGPEFLTYFQNEAQLDKSGLPSDRFFAERPEGSVSTLKIQRTQQEDSAVYLCASSQTGSGSLTDTQYFGPGTRLTVL.

This clonotype was observed a few times. This chain connects TRBV28 to TRBJ2-2; no clear D. The CDR3 runs 15 residues. V lost 3 bases and J lost 6, with 14 bases in between. CDR1 is MDHEN, CDR2 SYDVKM, per germline. The CDR3 DNA follows: TGTGCCAGCAGTTTGCGGCCGAGCCCCGCCGGGGAGCTGTTTTTT. Its protein product is CASSLRPSPAGELFF.

This clonotype was observed once. A much more abundant neighbour one base away suggests this may be a read error. This sequence joins TRBV5-1 and TRBJ2-7; 8 nucleotides agree with TRBD2. Germline values: CDR1 SGHRS, CDR2 YFSETQ. The CDR3 covers 14 residues. This chain's CDR3 is CTSSLSGGPDEQYF. The DNA of the CDR3 is TGCACCAGCAGCTTGTCGGGAGGGCCCGACGAGCAGTACTTC. Supplemented by reference TRBV5-1 and TRBJ2-7, the full variable domain reads KAGVTQTPRYLIKTRGQQVTLSCSPISGHRSVSWYQQTPGQGLQFLFEYFSETQRNKGNFPGRFSGRQFSNSRSEMNVSTLELGDSALYLCTSSLSGGPDEQYFGPGTRLTVT.

The chain carries TRBV5-1 and TRBJ2-6; 7 bases are a match to TRBD1. This CDR3 region has 16 residues. Per germline, CDR1 SGHRS and CDR2 YFSETQ. V lost 6 bases and J lost 0; bases outside the gene matches: 6. The CDR3, as DNA: TGCGCCAGCAAGTCGGGACAGCGCTCTGGGGCCAACGTCCTGACTTTC. Its translation: CASKSGQRSGANVLTF.

Details on this clonotype: A read error is possible here, since a much larger clone lies one base away. This chain links TRBV7-2 with TRBJ2-5; 7 bases are a match to TRBD1. V was pared by 1 base and J by 11 bases, with 10 bases of the junction left unmatched. This CDR3 spans 14 amino acids. The V gene's germline CDR1 is SGHTA and CDR2 FQGNSA. This CDR3 is CASSLEGQLGEQYF. CDR3 DNA: TGTGCCAGCAGCTTAGAGGGACAGCTGGGTGAGCAGTACTTC.

V is TRBV20-1 and J is TRBJ2-6; D is unclear. Germline loops: CDR1 DFQATT, CDR2 SNEGSKA (reference sequence). CDR3 length equals 14 residues. V dropped 6 bases and J dropped 0 bases, with 9 bases sitting between them. CDR3 nucleotide sequence: TGCAGTGCGACCCCCGTCTCTGGGGCCAACGTCCTGACTTTC. Protein product: CSATPVSGANVLTF.

This clonotype has a count of ten or more. The chain has TRBV20-1 and TRBJ2-4; 8 bases agree with TRBD1. Germline CDR1 DFQATT, CDR2 SNEGSKA (reference sequence). The J segment lost 3 bases and the V segment lost 1 base, leaving 5 bases of the junction unmatched. This CDR3 spans 15 amino acids. The CDR3 reads CSARVMDRVKNIQYF. Written as DNA, the CDR3 is TGCAGTGCTAGAGTCATGGACAGGGTCAAAAACATTCAGTACTTC.

In its sample, this clonotype was seen a few times. This rearrangement joins TRBV28 to TRBJ1-4, with D possibly matching TRBD1 (5 bases). CDR3 length: 13 residues. V lost 6 bases and J 9 bases, leaving 14 bases between the germline ends. The V gene's germline CDR1 is MDHEN and CDR2 SYDVKM. The CDR3 is CASSPPGWKKLFF. CDR3 sequence (DNA): TGTGCCAGCAGCCCACCAGGGTGGAAAAAACTGTTTTTT.

The chain recombines TRBV27 with TRBJ1-4; perhaps TRBD1 as D (5 bases). Germline values: CDR1 MNHEY, CDR2 SMNVEV (reference sequence). The CDR3 has 13 residues. The V end lost 5 bases, the J end lost 9 bases, and 13 bases lay between the germline ends. CDR3 residues: CASSARDLKKLFF. CDR3 DNA: TGTGCCAGCAGTGCAAGGGACCTGAAAAAACTGTTTTTT.

Concerning this clonotype itself: A read error likely explains this, since a far larger clone differs by one base. This chain connects TRBV11-2 to TRBJ2-7; the D is unclear. The germline gives CDR1 SGHAT, CDR2 FQNNGV. V was clipped by 2 bases and J by 7 bases, with 15 bases between them. The CDR3 totals 14 residues. CDR3 sequence: CASSLMPSNHEQYF. DNA of the CDR3: TGTGCCAGCAGCTTAATGCCTAGTAACCATGAGCAGTACTTC.

V and J are TRBV12-3 or TRBV12-4 and TRBJ1-5; no clear D gene. V was shortened by 3 bases and J by 4 bases, with 7 bases between the two germline ends. The length of the CDR3 is 13 residues. The CDR3 region has the DNA TGTGCCAGCAGTTTCACTATTAATCAGCCCCAGCATTTT. Translated, it gives CASSFTINQPQHF.

The rearrangement joins TRBV7-2 to TRBJ2-4, with D possibly TRBD1 on 5 matching bases. V gave up 3 bases and J gave up 11 bases, with 8 bases separating them. CDR3 length: 11 residues. Germline V gene data show CDR1 as SGHTA and CDR2 as FQGNSA. The CDR3, as DNA: TGTGCCAGCAGCTTCAGGGAAGTTCAGTACTTC. Protein: CASSFREVQYF.

Comments on this clonotype: Possible read error: a much larger clone is one base away. This chain connects TRBV29-1 to TRBJ2-1, with D perhaps matching TRBD2 (6 bases). The CDR3 contains 15 residues. Germline values: CDR1 SQVTM, CDR2 ANQGSEA. CDR3 sequence (DNA): TGCAGCGTGTTACGGGAGCCCCCTGTCTACAGTGAGCAGTTCTTC. Protein product: CSVLREPPVYSEQFF.